Listed below are T cell receptor beta chains from one sample, sequenced in a study of T cells after yellow fever vaccination. Each CDR3 protein gets one entry after TCRdb re-called the 5' RACE reads with MiXCR. The table records hundreds of thousands of distinct CDR3 sequences, about 13% of them present only once. Specimen: PBMCs, collected on the day of the yellow fever booster vaccination. The origin of the receptors is a man between 25 and 39 years old who received the YFV17D yellow fever vaccine. Both conserved end residues are part of each CDR3. The D gene is left open where the match is weak. Expanded clones are given a class, and other clones once, few, many or no size at all.

abundance: few
d_gene: TRBD2
v_gene: TRBV20-1
j_gene: TRBJ2-1
CDR3aa: CSASGTSFKGEQFF
CDR3nt: TGCAGTGCTTCCGGGACTAGCTTCAAAGGGGAGCAGTTCTTC

abundance: NA
d_gene: TRBD2
v_gene: TRBV12-5
j_gene: TRBJ2-2
CDR3aa: CASARRREANTGELFF
CDR3nt: TGTGCTAGTGCCCGGCGGCGGGAGGCGAACACCGGGGAGCTGTTTTTT

abundance: once
d_gene: NA
v_gene: TRBV6-1
j_gene: TRBJ1-1
CDR3aa: CASTQGPQGGEAFF
CDR3nt: TGTGCCAGCACCCAAGGACCCCAAGGCGGTGAAGCTTTCTTT

abundance: few
d_gene: TRBD2
v_gene: TRBV5-4
j_gene: TRBJ2-7
CDR3aa: CASSLELAGRYEQYF
CDR3nt: TGTGCCAGCAGCTTGGAACTAGCGGGACGCTACGAGCAGTACTTC

abundance: many
d_gene: NA
v_gene: TRBV4-2
j_gene: TRBJ2-4
CDR3aa: CASSAEAGAGNIQYF
CDR3nt: TGTGCCAGCAGCGCCGAAGCAGGGGCTGGAAACATTCAGTACTTC

abundance: NA
d_gene: NA
v_gene: TRBV10-3
j_gene: TRBJ2-3
CDR3aa: CAISEPKDTQYF
CDR3nt: TGTGCCATCAGTGAGCCCAAGGATACGCAGTATTTT

abundance: once
d_gene: NA
v_gene: TRBV7-2
j_gene: TRBJ2-7
CDR3aa: CASSSPGAAGQYF
CDR3nt: TGTGCCAGCAGCTCTCCCGGTGCGGCAGGGCAGTACTTC

abundance: NA
d_gene: TRBD1
v_gene: TRBV28
j_gene: TRBJ1-5
CDR3aa: CASSMGGQGPNQPQHF
CDR3nt: TGTGCCAGCAGTATGGGGGGACAGGGGCCCAATCAGCCCCAGCATTTT

abundance: few
d_gene: NA
v_gene: TRBV20-1
j_gene: TRBJ2-7
CDR3aa: CSASFRAYEQYF
CDR3nt: TGCAGTGCTAGTTTCAGGGCCTACGAGCAGTACTTC

abundance: NA
d_gene: TRBD1
v_gene: TRBV7-7
j_gene: TRBJ2-3
CDR3aa: CASSPGQGRTDTQYF
CDR3nt: TGTGCTAGCAGCCCGGGACAGGGACGCACAGATACGCAGTATTTT

abundance: few
d_gene: TRBD2
v_gene: TRBV7-2
j_gene: TRBJ2-1
CDR3aa: CASRPQLAGGQGEQFF
CDR3nt: TGTGCCAGCAGACCCCAACTAGCGGGAGGGCAAGGTGAGCAGTTCTTC

abundance: few
d_gene: TRBD1
v_gene: TRBV18
j_gene: TRBJ2-3
CDR3aa: CASSPPRTGGPDTQYF
CDR3nt: TGTGCCAGCTCACCACCGAGGACAGGGGGACCAGATACGCAGTATTTT

abundance: few
d_gene: NA
v_gene: TRBV5-1
j_gene: TRBJ2-1
CDR3aa: CASSLDPSSSYNEQFF
CDR3nt: TGCGCCAGCAGCTTGGATCCGTCCAGCTCCTACAATGAGCAGTTCTTC

abundance: few
d_gene: NA
v_gene: TRBV5-1
j_gene: TRBJ1-2
CDR3aa: CASSQPGRAFLGYTF
CDR3nt: TGCGCCAGCAGCCAGCCCGGGAGAGCGTTCCTTGGCTACACCTTC

abundance: NA
d_gene: NA
v_gene: TRBV5-1
j_gene: TRBJ2-7
CDR3aa: CASSLAPLNEQYF
CDR3nt: TGCGCCAGCAGCTTGGCCCCTCTAAACGAGCAGTACTTC

abundance: few
d_gene: TRBD2
v_gene: TRBV6-2/TRBV6-3
j_gene: TRBJ2-7
CDR3aa: CASRRRTSGYEQYF
CDR3nt: TGTGCCAGCAGACGAAGGACTAGCGGGTACGAGCAGTACTTC

abundance: NA
d_gene: NA
v_gene: TRBV18
j_gene: TRBJ2-1
CDR3aa: CASSPRGSVFLSEQFF
CDR3nt: TGTGCCAGCTCACCCCGTGGAAGTGTTTTCCTAAGCGAGCAGTTCTTC

abundance: NA
d_gene: NA
v_gene: TRBV7-6
j_gene: TRBJ2-4
CDR3aa: CASSLGGNAKNIQYF
CDR3nt: TGTGCCAGCAGCTTAGGAGGGAACGCCAAAAACATTCAGTACTTC

abundance: NA
d_gene: NA
v_gene: TRBV21-1
j_gene: TRBJ1-5
CDR3aa: CASNPGGEWNSNQPQHF
CDR3nt: TGTGCCAGCAACCCCGGGGGGGAGTGGAATAGCAATCAGCCCCAGCATTTT